A single sample gave rise to the 6 T cell receptor beta chains below, sequenced in a study of blood T cell repertoires in COVID-19. Sequencing used immunoSEQ multiplex PCR; TCRdb keeps in-frame clones, though not all of them. The sample has about 300,000 clones; about four fifths are singletons. What was sequenced was peripheral blood. These receptors originate from a human donor with COVID-19, enrolled during active disease. The donor label of this sample is uncertain.

CDR3: CASRTQGTGELFF. CDR3 coding DNA: TGTGCCAGCAGGACACAGGGTACCGGGGAGCTGTTTTTT. The genes are TRBV6-6 and TRBJ2-2; possible D gene TRBD1, 6 bases. The CDR3 is 13 amino acids. Germline-derived CDR1 and CDR2 are MNHNY and SVGAGI (reference sequence). V lost 6 bases, J lost 5 bases, and 10 bases lay in between.

The chain carries TRBV6-5 and TRBJ2-7; the match to TRBD1 covers 8 bases. V lost 1 base, J lost 6 bases, and 5 bases stayed unmatched. The CDR3 loop spans 14 amino acids. Per the germline V gene, CDR1 is MNHEY and CDR2 is SVGAGI. DNA of the CDR3: TGTGCCAGCAGTTACTTGCCAGGGGGCGCCGAGCAGTACTTC. It codes for CASSYLPGGAEQYF.

The CDR3 protein is CASSFPDINSPLHF. CDR3 bases: TGCGCCAGCAGCTTCCCAGATATCAATTCACCCCTCCACTTT. The chain is built from TRBV5-1 and TRBJ1-6; no definite D call. Germline assignment: CDR1 SGHRS and CDR2 YFSETQ. The V gene lost 2 bases and the J gene lost 7 bases, with 10 bases spanning the gap. The CDR3 contains 14 residues.

This sequence joins TRBV9 and TRBJ2-1, with 7 bases fitting TRBD1. The germline V gene encodes CDR1 SGDLS and CDR2 YYNGEE. The CDR3 totals 15 residues. J gave up 7 bases and V 0 bases, and 7 bases lay outside the gene matches. CDR3 coding DNA: TGTGCCAGCAGCGTAGGGGGGACAGCTAGTAATGAGCAGTTCTTC. This gives the protein CASSVGGTASNEQFF. The full variable domain, in which reference TRBV9 and TRBJ2-1 provide the parts outside the CDR3, is DSGVTQTPKHLITATGQRVTLRCSPRSGDLSVYWYQQSLDQGLQFLIQYYNGEERAKGNILERFSAQQFPDLHSELNLSSLELGDSALYFCASSVGGTASNEQFFGPGTRLTVL.

This rearrangement joins TRBV18 to TRBJ1-4; D unclear. The CDR3 extends over 14 amino acids. Trimming removed 3 bases at V and 8 bases at J, with 13 bases between. Germline CDR1 and CDR2: KGHSH and LQKENI. In DNA form, the CDR3 reads TGTGCCAGCTCACCTCGCGTGAGAGAGGAAAAACTGTTTTTT. It is translated as CASSPRVREEKLFF.

The chain has TRBV7-8 and TRBJ2-3, with 13 bases lining up with TRBD2. Germline-derived CDR1 and CDR2 are SGHVS and FQNEAQ. The CDR3 is made up of 17 amino acids. Trimming cost V 5 bases and J 6 bases; bases outside gene matches: 11. The CDR3 coding sequence is TGTGCCAGCAGCAAACGACTAGCGGGAGGTACGGCTGATACGCAGTATTTT. The encoded protein is CASSKRLAGGTADTQYF.